Listed below are T cell receptor beta chains from one sample, sequenced in a study of cytomegalovirus exposure and HLA in healthy donors. Profiled with immunoSEQ multiplex PCR; TCRdb holds only in-frame clones, not every one. Among roughly 120,000 clones listed, approximately 80% were seen once. The sample taken for sequencing was PBMCs. These receptors were collected from a human donor in good health. Both conserved end residues are part of each CDR3. A D gene is named only where the DNA matches it firmly. Only part of the rows carry a size: once, few, many, or a class if the clone is expanded.

d_call,clone_size,j_call,v_call,cdr3_nt,cdr3_aa
TRBD1,.,TRBJ2-7,TRBV6-6,TGTGCCAGCAGTCGCCGGGACAGGCTCTACGAGCAGTACTTC,CASSRRDRLYEQYF
TRBD1,.,TRBJ1-2,TRBV12-5,TGTGCTAGTTCCCGCGGGACAGGGATCCTAGAGGATGGCTACACCTTC,CASSRGTGILEDGYTF
.,once,TRBJ1-3,TRBV19,TGTGCCAGTAGTATGGGGCACGGAAACACCATATATTTT,CASSMGHGNTIYF
.,.,TRBJ1-5,TRBV7-9,TGTGCCAGCAGCCCCGGGACACGGAATCAGCCCCAGCATTTT,CASSPGTRNQPQHF
.,.,TRBJ2-5,TRBV9,TGTGCCAGCAGCGTAAGGGGTGGAGAGACCCAGTACTTC,CASSVRGGETQYF
TRBD1,.,TRBJ2-3,TRBV13,TGTGCCAGCAGCCCCCGGGGACAGGGAACCTCAGATACGCAGTATTTT,CASSPRGQGTSDTQYF
TRBD2,.,TRBJ2-1,TRBV12-5,TGTGCTAGTGGTTGGAGCGGGGGGGCCAGGAATGAGCAGTTCTTC,CASGWSGGARNEQFF
.,few,TRBJ1-1,TRBV6-6,TGTGCCAGCAGTTACGAGCGTACTGAAGCTTTCTTT,CASSYERTEAFF
TRBD1,.,TRBJ2-5,TRBV19,TGTGCCAGTAGTAGGGCCGGGACAGGGGGCTGGGAGACCCAGTACTTC,CASSRAGTGGWETQYF
TRBD1,.,TRBJ1-6,TRBV28,TGTGCCAGCCTGGGGTCGGACAGGCGAAAGTACAATTCACCCCTCCACTTT,CASLGSDRRKYNSPLHF
TRBD1,.,TRBJ1-2,TRBV19,TGTGCCAGTAGAGGGACAGAGAATAACTATGGCTACACCTTC,CASRGTENNYGYTF
.,few,TRBJ1-1,TRBV28,TGTGCCAGCAGTTTACGTCTCAGTGAAGCTTTCTTT,CASSLRLSEAFF
.,.,TRBJ1-4,TRBV7-8,TGTGCCAGCAGCTTAGCGCTAATCGGGGGGCTTAATGAAAAACTGTTTTTT,CASSLALIGGLNEKLFF
TRBD2,.,TRBJ2-1,TRBV9,TGTGCCAGCAGCCCCCGCCGACTAGCTTTCGACAATGAGCAGTTCTTC,CASSPRRLAFDNEQFF
.,few,TRBJ1-1,TRBV27,.,CASSTSGTEAFF
.,.,TRBJ1-2,TRBV5-6,TGTGCCAGCAGCTTGGGAGGGTCTGGTGGCTACACCTTC,CASSLGGSGGYTF
TRBD1,once,TRBJ1-6,TRBV9,TGTGCCAGCAGCGTGATCCGGGACAGGCTGAATCATTCACCCCTCCACTTT,CASSVIRDRLNHSPLHF
.,.,TRBJ1-2,TRBV28,TGTGCCAGCAGTTTGTACCCAACAGCCACTCACTACACCTTC,CASSLYPTATHYTF
.,.,TRBJ1-5,TRBV19,TGTGCCAGTAGTATCCAATCTAATGATAATCAGCCCCAGCATTTT,CASSIQSNDNQPQHF
TRBD1,.,TRBJ2-1,TRBV29-1,TGCAGCGCCCGGGACAGACTTTACAATGAGCAGTTCTTC,CSARDRLYNEQFF
.,.,TRBJ1-2,TRBV29-1,TGCAGCGTTTACTTTCGGGGAAAAAATGGCTACACCTTC,CSVYFRGKNGYTF
.,.,TRBJ2-3,TRBV5-8,TGTGCCAGCAGCTTGGTGACATGGGGCACAGATACGCAGTATTTT,CASSLVTWGTDTQYF
TRBD1,.,TRBJ1-3,TRBV28,TGTGCCAGCAGTTCCTCGACAGGGTCGTTTCCTGGAAACACCATATATTTT,CASSSSTGSFPGNTIYF
.,.,TRBJ1-1,TRBV19,TGTGCCAGTAGTATTTCGGGGGGCGGGACTGAAGCTTTCTTT,CASSISGGGTEAFF
TRBD2,.,TRBJ2-1,TRBV7-3,TGTGCCAGCAGCTTAAGCGGGGGGGCGAACAATGAGCAGTTCTTC,CASSLSGGANNEQFF
.,.,TRBJ1-2,TRBV2,TGTGCCAGCAGCTTAAACGGAGCTAACTATGGCTACACCTTC,CASSLNGANYGYTF
.,.,TRBJ2-6,TRBV4-1,TGCGCCAGCAGCCCCCACGAAAGCACCTACTCTGGGGCCAACGTCCTGACTTTC,CASSPHESTYSGANVLTF
.,once,TRBJ2-5,TRBV5-6,TGTGCCAGCAGCTTGGCCGGAGGGCCAGAGACCCAGTACTTC,CASSLAGGPETQYF
.,.,TRBJ1-5,TRBV19,TGTGCCAGTCTGGGCAGACAACAGCCCCAGCATTTT,CASLGRQQPQHF
TRBD1,.,TRBJ2-3,TRBV28,TGTGCCAGCAAGTTTCGGGACAGGGTCACAGATACGCAGTATTTT,CASKFRDRVTDTQYF
TRBD2,.,TRBJ2-2,TRBV2,TGTGCCAGCACCGGGACTAGCGGGCAGAACACCGGGGAGCTGTTTTTT,CASTGTSGQNTGELFF
.,few,TRBJ1-3,TRBV5-4,TGTGCCAGCAGCTTGGAAGGTGGGGCGGGAAACACCATATATTTT,CASSLEGGAGNTIYF
.,.,TRBJ2-1,TRBV18,TGTGCCAGCTCGCAGATTTTAGGGGGCAATGAGCAGTTCTTC,CASSQILGGNEQFF
.,once,TRBJ2-5,TRBV9,TGTGCCAGCAGCCGGGGGGTAGGGGGGGCCAGTGAGACCCAGTACTTC,CASSRGVGGASETQYF
TRBD1,.,TRBJ1-1,TRBV11-2,TGTGCCAGCAGACATATGACAGGGAAATTGGCTGAAGCTTTCTTT,CASRHMTGKLAEAFF
TRBD2,.,TRBJ2-2,TRBV5-1,TGCGCCAGCAGCCCCAATTCGGGACTAGCGGGGGGGAACACCGGGGAGCTGTTTTTT,CASSPNSGLAGGNTGELFF
TRBD2,.,TRBJ2-3,TRBV7-6,TGTGCCAGCAGCGTGTCCGCAGCGGGGAGCACAGATACGCAGTATTTT,CASSVSAAGSTDTQYF
TRBD1,.,TRBJ1-2,TRBV27,TGTGCCAGCAGGACGACAGGGGCTTATGGCTACACCTTC,CASRTTGAYGYTF
.,.,TRBJ2-1,TRBV6-5,TGTGCCAGCAGAATCCAACCCAGCGATGAGCAGTTCTTC,CASRIQPSDEQFF
.,.,TRBJ1-6,TRBV7-2,TGTGCCAGCAGCTCACAGGCCGGTGGCAAATCACCCCTCCACTTT,CASSSQAGGKSPLHF
TRBD2,.,TRBJ2-1,TRBV6-6,TGTGCCAGCAGTTCCGTCGGACTAGCGGGGGGCAATGAGCAGTTCTTC,CASSSVGLAGGNEQFF
TRBD1,.,TRBJ2-7,TRBV27,TGTGCCAGCAGCCGAAGGGGGACAGGGGGGTACGAGCAGTACTTC,CASSRRGTGGYEQYF
.,few,TRBJ1-6,TRBV5-6,TGTGCCAGCAGCGTCCCAGGGCCCTCCAATTCACCCCTCCACTTT,CASSVPGPSNSPLHF
.,.,TRBJ2-5,TRBV10-2,TGCGCCAGCACACGGGTCGGGTCAACCACCCAGTACTTC,CASTRVGSTTQYF
TRBD1,.,TRBJ1-4,TRBV9,TGTGCCAGCAGCGTGGGGACAGGAGTCCCTGAAAAACTGTTTTTT,CASSVGTGVPEKLFF
TRBD2,.,TRBJ2-3,TRBV11-2,TGTGCCAGCAGCTTTAGCGGGGGGGGCACAGATACGCAGTATTTT,CASSFSGGGTDTQYF
.,.,TRBJ2-2,TRBV7-9,TGTGCCAGCAGCGGCGGGGACAGTCGTTTCCCCGGGGAGCTGTTTTTT,CASSGGDSRFPGELFF
.,.,TRBJ2-3,TRBV4-1,TGCGCCAGCACCCCTAGGGTGGGGGGACGCACAGATACGCAGTATTTT,CASTPRVGGRTDTQYF
.,.,TRBJ2-5,TRBV19,TGTGCCAGTAGTATAAACGGGCAAGAGACCCAGTACTTC,CASSINGQETQYF
TRBD2,.,TRBJ2-3,TRBV6-5,TGTGCCAGCAGTGGGGGGGCGGGGGGGACAGATACGCAGTATTTT,CASSGGAGGTDTQYF
.,.,TRBJ2-7,TRBV4-1,TGCGCCAGCAGCCAACTTAGTAATATTGTCACCTACGAGCAGTACTTC,CASSQLSNIVTYEQYF
.,.,TRBJ2-2,TRBV7-9,TGTGCCAGCAGCTTAGCGCGAATCACCGGGGAGCTGTTTTTT,CASSLARITGELFF
.,.,TRBJ2-3,TRBV10-3,TGTGCCATCAAGGCAGGCGATAACACAGATACGCAGTATTTT,CAIKAGDNTDTQYF
.,.,TRBJ2-7,TRBV4-1,TGCGCCAGCAGCCGGGCGGGGAGCTCCTACGAGCAGTACTTC,CASSRAGSSYEQYF
.,.,TRBJ1-4,TRBV6-6,TGTGCCAGCAGTTACGGTGGGCAGGGTAATGAAAAACTGTTTTTT,CASSYGGQGNEKLFF
.,.,TRBJ1-4,TRBV5-5,TGTGCCAGCAGCTTGGCAACGGTTGAAAAACTGTTTTTT,CASSLATVEKLFF
TRBD1,.,TRBJ2-1,TRBV6-5,TGTGCCAGCAATCCGGGACAGACCCACAATGAGCAGTTCTTC,CASNPGQTHNEQFF
.,.,TRBJ2-1,TRBV27,TGTGCCAGCAGGGGTGGAACCGACAATTACAATGAGCAGTTCTTC,CASRGGTDNYNEQFF
.,once,TRBJ2-7,TRBV7-9,TGTTCCAGCAGCTTAGGTACGGGCGAGCAGTACTTC,CSSSLGTGEQYF